These 25 T cell receptor beta chains were all obtained from the same sample, sequenced in a study of vaccination effects on CD4 cells after COVID-19. Antigen-specific CD4+ T cells were expanded (with viral peptide pools) by the ViraFEST assay ahead of sequencing. Following 10 days of culture, CD4+ T cells were isolated. No vaccinee had earlier SARS-CoV-2 infection, and nucleocapsid antibodies were negative. Which antigens these TCRs recognize remains unknown. Repertoires were generated with immunoSEQ multiplex PCR, while TCRdb's copy carries only in-frame clones and drops some. The data contain tens of thousands of clones, roughly 70% of them singletons. The sequenced sample was CD4+ T cells from PBMCs cultured with SARS-CoV-2 spike peptides, obtained before COVID-19 vaccination. These receptors were obtained from a human donor who received a COVID-19 vaccine.

This sequence joins TRBV7-2 and TRBJ1-2; D is perhaps TRBD1 (6 bases). The V and J ends lost 1 base and 6 bases respectively, with 15 bases between them. From germline, CDR1 is SGHTA and CDR2 FQGNSA. This CDR3 has 15 amino acids. The CDR3 spells CASSLVSQGTNGYTF. In nucleotides, the CDR3 is TGTGCCAGCAGCTTAGTAAGCCAGGGGACAAATGGCTACACCTTC.

V gene TRBV3-1 (or the pseudogene TRBV3-2) combines with J gene TRBJ1-6; no clear D gene. CDR3 size: 14 residues. Germline V gene lookup returns CDR1 LGHDT and CDR2 YNNKEL (reference sequence). V shed 4 bases and J shed 8 bases, with 12 bases lying between them. The CDR3 DNA sequence: TGTGCCAGCAGCCGGCCTGGATGGGATTCACCCCTCCACTTT. Residues: CASSRPGWDSPLHF.

The rearrangement uses TRBV2 and TRBJ1-3, with 8 bases that match TRBD1. The germline V gene has CDR1 SNHLY and CDR2 FYNNEI. V lost 7 bases, J lost 4 bases, and 6 bases stayed unmatched. The CDR3 contains 14 residues. The CDR3 sequence is CASTPQGVGNTIYF. For the CDR3, the DNA is TGTGCCAGCACCCCACAGGGGGTCGGAAACACCATATATTTT.

The rearrangement joins TRBV18 to TRBJ1-2; no firm D call. Germline lookup yields CDR1 KGHSH and CDR2 LQKENI. This CDR3 spans 15 amino acids. Deletions cut 0 bases from V and 0 bases from J, with 8 bases between. The CDR3 region has the DNA TGTGCCAGCTCACCACCGGGCAGAGCTAACTATGGCTACACCTTC. Protein product: CASSPPGRANYGYTF.

The genes are TRBV6-5 and TRBJ1-5; a weak D match, TRBD1 (5 bases). The V gene's germline CDR1 is MNHEY and CDR2 SVGAGI. Trimming took off 5 bases at V and 5 bases at J, with 16 bases between the two ends. The CDR3 spans 15 residues. The CDR3 sequence: CASSHRARGDQPQHF. CDR3 DNA sequence: TGTGCCAGCAGTCATCGGGCCCGGGGGGATCAGCCCCAGCATTTT.

V gene TRBV9 combines with J gene TRBJ2-6; D is undetermined. Germline CDR1 SGDLS, CDR2 YYNGEE. The ends were cut back, 2 bases at V and 0 bases at J, with 0 bases in the middle. This CDR3 spans 13 amino acids. The CDR3 nucleotides are TGTGCCAGCAGCGTCTCTGGGGCCAACGTCCTGACTTTC. Amino acid sequence: CASSVSGANVLTF.

This clone was counted a few times. The rearrangement links TRBV9 to TRBJ2-3; TRBD2 matches at 8 bases. The CDR3 is 16 residues long. Trimming took 0 bases from V and 5 from J; bases not matched to a gene: 8. CDR1 and CDR2 from the germline V gene are SGDLS and YYNGEE. CDR3 in amino acids: CASSVADRGGQDTQYF. In DNA form, the CDR3 reads TGTGCCAGCAGCGTAGCTGACCGGGGGGGCCAAGATACGCAGTATTTT.

The chain carries TRBV7-9 and TRBJ2-5; either TRBD1 or TRBD2 may fit D (6 bases each). Germline loops: CDR1 SEHNR, CDR2 FQNEAQ (reference sequence). CDR3 length: 16 residues. Trimming pared 5 bases from V and 1 base from J, leaving 17 bases between. CDR3: CASSARVGGPQETQYF. CDR3 DNA: TGTGCCAGCAGCGCCCGCGTAGGGGGGCCCCAAGAGACCCAGTACTTC. The full variable domain, rest sourced from reference TRBV7-9 and TRBJ2-5, is DTGVSQNPRHKITKRGQNVTFRCDPISEHNRLYWYRQTLGQGPEFLTYFQNEAQLEKSRLLSDRFSAERPKGSFSTLEIQRTEQGDSAMYLCASSARVGGPQETQYFGPGTRLLVL.

J is TRBJ2-2 and V is TRBV5-1; 8 positions match TRBD1. V lost 0 bases and J lost 4; bases outside the gene matches: 11. The germline gives CDR1 SGHRS, CDR2 YFSETQ. This CDR3 region has 18 residues. CDR3 in amino acids: CASSLGPGTGTVTGELFF. The CDR3 nucleotides read TGCGCCAGCAGCTTGGGGCCCGGGACAGGCACAGTCACCGGGGAGCTGTTTTTT. Looking up the rest from reference TRBV5-1 and TRBJ2-2 gives the full variable domain: KAGVTQTPRYLIKTRGQQVTLSCSPISGHRSVSWYQQTPGQGLQFLFEYFSETQRNKGNFPGRFSGRQFSNSRSEMNVSTLELGDSALYLCASSLGPGTGTVTGELFFGEGSRLTVL.

V is TRBV10-3 and J is TRBJ1-1; no clear D. V dropped 6 bases and J dropped 0 bases, with 8 bases sitting between them. CDR1 and CDR2 (germline): ENHRY, SYGVKD. The CDR3 is 13 amino acids. The CDR3 protein is CAIRETVNTEAFF. In nucleotides, the CDR3 is TGTGCCATCAGGGAGACGGTGAACACTGAAGCTTTCTTT.

The rearrangement uses TRBV11-2 and TRBJ1-4, with TRBD1 identical over 7 bases. V shed 5 bases and J 8 bases; nucleotides not matched to a gene: 11. From germline, CDR1 is SGHAT and CDR2 FQNNGV. The CDR3 consists of 15 residues. The CDR3: CASSPSQGVYEKLFF. CDR3 coding DNA: TGTGCCAGCAGCCCCAGCCAGGGGGTATACGAAAAACTGTTTTTT.

The sample holds one count of this clone. The genes are TRBV4-2 and TRBJ1-3; D remains ambiguous. Trimming took off 1 base at V and 0 bases at J, with 10 bases between the two ends. The germline V gene encodes CDR1 LGHNA and CDR2 YNFKEQ. CDR3 size: 16 residues. CDR3 in DNA: TGTGCCAGCAGCCAAGTGAGTGCTTCCTCTGGAAACACCATATATTTT. It translates to CASSQVSASSGNTIYF.

The chain uses TRBV12-3 or TRBV12-4 and TRBJ1-4; no clear D gene. The CDR3 extends over 11 amino acids. Trimming took 6 bases from V and 7 from J, leaving 6 bases between them. CDR3 DNA sequence: TGTGCCAGCAGCTCCGGTGAAAAACTGTTTTTT. This gives the protein CASSSGEKLFF.

This sequence joins TRBV27 and TRBJ1-2, with D possibly matching TRBD1 (5 bases). CDR3 length: 16 residues. V was trimmed by 6 bases and J by 4 bases, leaving 21 bases between them. Germline CDR1 reads MNHEY; CDR2 reads SMNVEV (reference sequence). In nucleotides, the CDR3 is TGTGCCAGCAGCTCCTCTGGGGGGGGTGATATCTATGGCTACACCTTC. It translates to CASSSSGGGDIYGYTF.

This clone occurred once. The chain links TRBV11-2 to TRBJ1-2; D remains ambiguous. Germline assignment: CDR1 SGHAT and CDR2 FQNNGV. The CDR3 is 15 residues long. V dropped 2 bases and J dropped 2 bases, with 12 bases sitting between them. The CDR3: CASSLTQAGNYGYTF. CDR3 DNA: TGTGCCAGCAGCTTAACGCAGGCAGGCAACTATGGCTACACCTTC.

V and J are TRBV5-1 and TRBJ2-7; D may be TRBD1 (6 bases). Trimming pared 4 bases from V and 3 bases from J, leaving 20 bases between. CDR1 is SGHRS, CDR2 YFSETQ, per germline. The CDR3 contains 16 residues. CDR3 in DNA: TGCGCCAGCAGCCCCACCCTTACAGGGAGTATCTACGAGCAGTACTTC. This gives the protein CASSPTLTGSIYEQYF.

The rearrangement uses TRBV3-1 (or the pseudogene TRBV3-2) and TRBJ1-1, with unresolved D. Between the trimmed V and J ends, which lost 0 bases and 1 base, there was a span of 6 bases. The CDR3 consists of 14 residues. In germline, CDR1 is LGHDT, CDR2 YNNKEL (reference sequence). The CDR3 protein is CASSQDWTNTEAFF. CDR3 DNA sequence: TGTGCCAGCAGCCAAGATTGGACGAACACTGAAGCTTTCTTT.

This chain joins TRBV27 and TRBJ2-7; D gene ambiguous. From germline, CDR1 is MNHEY and CDR2 SMNVEV (reference sequence). This CDR3 region has 13 residues. Trimming left V 3 bases short and J 4 bases short, with 10 bases between. This CDR3 is CASSFHLGYEQYF. The CDR3 nucleotides read TGTGCCAGCAGTTTTCATCTAGGTTACGAGCAGTACTTC.

V gene TRBV28 combines with J gene TRBJ2-1; TRBD1 matches 8 bases. CDR3 length: 14 amino acids. The germline CDR1 and CDR2 sequences are MDHEN and SYDVKM. The ends lost 3 bases at V and 4 bases at J; junction bases unmatched: 2. The CDR3, as DNA: TGTGCCAGCAGTTTGACAGGGGCTTACAATGAGCAGTTCTTC. Protein sequence: CASSLTGAYNEQFF. The whole variable domain, filled in from reference TRBV28 and TRBJ2-1, reads DVKVTQSSRYLVKRTGEKVFLECVQDMDHENMFWYRQDPGLGLRLIYFSYDVKMKEKGDIPEGYSVSREKKERFSLILESASTNQTSMYLCASSLTGAYNEQFFGPGTRLTVL.

The rearrangement uses TRBV14 and TRBJ1-2; no clear D. With 4 bases removed from V and 8 bases from J, the gap between germline ends came to 17 bases. Germline CDR1 SGHDN, CDR2 FVKESK. The CDR3 is 14 residues long. CDR3 nucleotide sequence: TGTGCCAGCAGCCCACGGACTCAATTGGGCGGCTACACCTTC. The encoded protein is CASSPRTQLGGYTF. The full variable domain, with the rest looked up from reference TRBV14 and TRBJ1-2, is EAGVTQFPSHSVIEKGQTVTLRCDPISGHDNLYWYRRVMGKEIKFLLHFVKESKQDESGMPNNRFLAERTGGTYSTLKVQPAELEDSGVYFCASSPRTQLGGYTFGSGTRLTVV.

V gene TRBV25-1 combines with J gene TRBJ1-2; the match to TRBD1 covers 8 bases. From germline, CDR1 is MGHDK and CDR2 SYGVNS. CDR3 length: 16 residues. With V trimmed by 3 bases and J by 0 bases, 6 bases remained unmatched. The CDR3 nucleotides are TGTGCCAGCAGTGACCTGGGACAGGCAGCTAACTATGGCTACACCTTC. Its protein is CASSDLGQAANYGYTF.

There are a few counts of this clone. V usage is TRBV14 and J usage is TRBJ1-3, with D perhaps TRBD1 (5 bases). Germline V gene sequence: CDR1 SGHDN, CDR2 FVKESK. The CDR3 has 14 amino acids. V was trimmed by 0 bases and J by 9 bases, leaving 12 bases between them. The CDR3 DNA reads as TGTGCCAGCAGCCAAGACCCCCTCGGGGGCACCATATATTTT. Translated, it gives CASSQDPLGGTIYF.

V is TRBV9 and J is TRBJ2-2; D tentatively fits TRBD1 or TRBD2 (7 bases each). V lost 3 bases and J lost 6, with 15 bases in between. There are 15 residues in the CDR3. Germline lookup yields CDR1 SGDLS and CDR2 YYNGEE. CDR3 sequence (DNA): TGTGCCAGCAGCGGCCAGGGGGGGGCGTCCGGGGAGCTGTTTTTT. This sequence encodes CASSGQGGASGELFF. Drawing the rest from reference TRBV9 and TRBJ2-2, the complete variable domain is DSGVTQTPKHLITATGQRVTLRCSPRSGDLSVYWYQQSLDQGLQFLIQYYNGEERAKGNILERFSAQQFPDLHSELNLSSLELGDSALYFCASSGQGGASGELFFGEGSRLTVL.

The count of this clone is one. The chain is built from TRBV9 and TRBJ1-1; a possible D gene is TRBD1 (5 bases). This CDR3 has 14 residues. CDR1 is SGDLS, CDR2 YYNGEE, per germline. V lost 4 bases and J 4 bases, leaving 14 bases between the germline ends. In DNA form, the CDR3 reads TGTGCCAGCAGCTCGAGGGGTGGGGGCACTGAAGCTTTCTTT. Protein sequence: CASSSRGGGTEAFF.

This rearrangement joins TRBV12-3 or TRBV12-4 to TRBJ1-6, with unresolved D. The germline V and J ends were trimmed by 5 bases and 8 bases, with 7 bases remaining between them. The length of the CDR3 is 12 residues. The CDR3, as DNA: TGTGCCAGCAGTCTTAACCATTCACCCCTCCACTTT. The encoded protein is CASSLNHSPLHF.